This note documents a single T cell receptor beta chain sequence. Recovered status applied to Cohort 3 donors who had two consecutive negative PCRs. It also applied to those with clearance or with symptom resolution. Losses at the gene ends were 4 bases for V and 1 base for J; bases not matched to a gene: 12. CDR1 and CDR2 from the germline V gene are SGHAT and FQNNGV. The CDR3 sequence is 17 residues long. The data were obtained in a study of blood T cell repertoires in COVID-19. For the study at large: Collection of acute and convalescent COVID-19 samples took place in the United States, Italy and Spain. Sample material is recorded as cDNA or gDNA derived from T cells, B-cell-depleted T cells, or PBMCs.

TCRdb's copy holds only in-frame clones and misses some; the assay was immunoSEQ multiplex PCR. In the table there are roughly 350,000 clones, more than 85% of which are singletons. This TCR derives from a woman in her thirties who had recovered from COVID-19. The genes are TRBV11-2 and TRBJ2-7; TRBD2 matches 8 bases. Specimen: PBMCs or T cells enriched from blood (not recorded which). The CDR3 DNA sequence: TGTGCCAGCAGCTCTTCCTCTACCCGGGGGGGATCCTACGAGCAGTACTTC. Translating gives CASSSSSTRGGSYEQYF. Filled out from reference TRBV11-2 and TRBJ2-7, the complete variable domain reads EAGVAQSPRYKIIEKRQSVAFWCNPISGHATLYWYQQILGQGPKLLIQFQNNGVVDDSQLPKDRFSAERLKGVDSTLKIQPAKLEDSAVYLCASSSSSTRGGSYEQYFGPGTRLTVT.